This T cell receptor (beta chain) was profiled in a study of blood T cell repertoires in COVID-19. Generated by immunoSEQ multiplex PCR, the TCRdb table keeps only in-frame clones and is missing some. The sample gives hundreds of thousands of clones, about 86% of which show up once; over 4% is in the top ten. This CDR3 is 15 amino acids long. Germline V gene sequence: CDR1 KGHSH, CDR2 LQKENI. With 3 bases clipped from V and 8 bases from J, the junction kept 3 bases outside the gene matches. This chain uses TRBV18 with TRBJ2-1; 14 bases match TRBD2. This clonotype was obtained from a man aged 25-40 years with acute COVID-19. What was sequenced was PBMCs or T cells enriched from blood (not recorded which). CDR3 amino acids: CASSPGTSGSDEQFF. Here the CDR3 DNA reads TGTGCCAGCTCACCTGGGACTAGCGGGAGTGATGAGCAGTTCTTC.